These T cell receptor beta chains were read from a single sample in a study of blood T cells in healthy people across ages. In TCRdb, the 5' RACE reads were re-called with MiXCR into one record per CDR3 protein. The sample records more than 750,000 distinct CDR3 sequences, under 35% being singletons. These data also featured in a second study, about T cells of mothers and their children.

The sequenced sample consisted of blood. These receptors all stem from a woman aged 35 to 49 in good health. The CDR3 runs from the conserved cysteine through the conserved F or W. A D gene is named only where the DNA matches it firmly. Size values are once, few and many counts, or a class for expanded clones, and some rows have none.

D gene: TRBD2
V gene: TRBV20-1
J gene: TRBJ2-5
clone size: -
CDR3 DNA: TGCAGTGCTAGCCGGACTAGCGGGGGGTCTCCCGGGGGAGAGACCCAGTACTTC
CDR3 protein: CSASRTSGGSPGGETQYF

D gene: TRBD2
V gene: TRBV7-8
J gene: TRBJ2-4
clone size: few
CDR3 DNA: TGTGCCAGCAGCCCCGGGACTAGCTCAGTCAAAAACATTCAGTACTTC
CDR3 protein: CASSPGTSSVKNIQYF

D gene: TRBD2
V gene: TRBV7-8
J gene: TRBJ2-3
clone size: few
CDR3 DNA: TGTGCCAGCAGCCCCGTAGGACTAGTGGGGCCGTATTTT
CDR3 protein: CASSPVGLVGPYF

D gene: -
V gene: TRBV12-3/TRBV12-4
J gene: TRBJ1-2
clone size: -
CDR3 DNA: TGTGCCGGCAGTTCGAGGACCGACTCCTATGGCTACACCTTC
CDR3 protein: CAGSSRTDSYGYTF

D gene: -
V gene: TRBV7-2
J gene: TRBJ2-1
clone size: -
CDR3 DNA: TGTGCCGGCAGCTTACGCATAGCGGAGCCCTACAATGAGCAGTTCTTC
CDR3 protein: CAGSLRIAEPYNEQFF

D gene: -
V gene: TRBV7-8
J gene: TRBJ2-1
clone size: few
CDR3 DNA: TGTGCCAGCAGCCCAGGGGGACTTCGCCTTTACAATGAGCAGTTCTTC
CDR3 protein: CASSPGGLRLYNEQFF

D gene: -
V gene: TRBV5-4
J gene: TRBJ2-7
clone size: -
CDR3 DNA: TGTGCCAGCAGCGGGACGGGACGGGCGACCTACGAGCAGTACTTC
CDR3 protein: CASSGTGRATYEQYF

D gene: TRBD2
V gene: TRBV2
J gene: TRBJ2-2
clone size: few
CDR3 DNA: TGTGCCAGCAGTCCGGGGGGGAGCACCGGGGAGCTGTTTTTT
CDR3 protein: CASSPGGSTGELFF

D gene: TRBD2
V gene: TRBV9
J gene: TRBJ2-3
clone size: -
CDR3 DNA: TGTGCCAGCAGCGTAGGGTTTGGGGGAGGGGTAGGGACAGATACGCAGTATTTT
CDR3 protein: CASSVGFGGGVGTDTQYF

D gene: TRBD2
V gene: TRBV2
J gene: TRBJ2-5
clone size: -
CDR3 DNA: TGTGCCAGCAGTGGTTTGGGCGGGGGTAAGGAGACCCAGTACTTC
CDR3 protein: CASSGLGGGKETQYF